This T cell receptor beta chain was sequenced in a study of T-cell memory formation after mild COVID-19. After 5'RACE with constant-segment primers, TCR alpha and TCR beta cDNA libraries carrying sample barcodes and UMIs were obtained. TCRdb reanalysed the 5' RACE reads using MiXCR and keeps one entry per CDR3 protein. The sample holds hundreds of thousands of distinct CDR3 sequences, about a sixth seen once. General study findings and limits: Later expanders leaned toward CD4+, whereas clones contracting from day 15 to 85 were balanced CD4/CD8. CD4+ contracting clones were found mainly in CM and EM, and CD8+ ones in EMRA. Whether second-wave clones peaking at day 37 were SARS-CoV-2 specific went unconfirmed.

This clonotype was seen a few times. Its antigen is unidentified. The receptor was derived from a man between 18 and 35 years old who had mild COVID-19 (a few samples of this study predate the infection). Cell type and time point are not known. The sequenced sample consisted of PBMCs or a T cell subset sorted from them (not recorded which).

In nucleotides, the CDR3 is TGTGCCAGCAGCTTGGGTAACCCTTCGAAAGAGACCCAGTACTTC. It is translated as CASSLGNPSKETQYF. V and J are TRBV5-5 and TRBJ2-5; D not resolved. CDR3 length equals 15 residues. CDR1 and CDR2 from the germline V gene are SGHKS and YYEKEE (reference sequence). The V end lost 0 bases, the J end lost 3 bases, and 12 bases lay between the germline ends.